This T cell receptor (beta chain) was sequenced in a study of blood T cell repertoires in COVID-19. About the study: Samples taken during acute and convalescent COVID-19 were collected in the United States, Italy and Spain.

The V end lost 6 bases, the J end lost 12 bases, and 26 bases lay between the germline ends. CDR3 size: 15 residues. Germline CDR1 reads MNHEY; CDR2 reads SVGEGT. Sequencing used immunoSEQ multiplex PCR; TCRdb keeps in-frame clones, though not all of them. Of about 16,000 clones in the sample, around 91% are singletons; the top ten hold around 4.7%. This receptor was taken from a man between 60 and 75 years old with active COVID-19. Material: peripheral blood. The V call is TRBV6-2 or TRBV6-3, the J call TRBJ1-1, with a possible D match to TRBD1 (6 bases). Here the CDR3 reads CASSPGTPRLTPTFF. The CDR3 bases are TGTGCCAGCAGCCCCGGGACACCACGCCTTACTCCGACTTTCTTT.